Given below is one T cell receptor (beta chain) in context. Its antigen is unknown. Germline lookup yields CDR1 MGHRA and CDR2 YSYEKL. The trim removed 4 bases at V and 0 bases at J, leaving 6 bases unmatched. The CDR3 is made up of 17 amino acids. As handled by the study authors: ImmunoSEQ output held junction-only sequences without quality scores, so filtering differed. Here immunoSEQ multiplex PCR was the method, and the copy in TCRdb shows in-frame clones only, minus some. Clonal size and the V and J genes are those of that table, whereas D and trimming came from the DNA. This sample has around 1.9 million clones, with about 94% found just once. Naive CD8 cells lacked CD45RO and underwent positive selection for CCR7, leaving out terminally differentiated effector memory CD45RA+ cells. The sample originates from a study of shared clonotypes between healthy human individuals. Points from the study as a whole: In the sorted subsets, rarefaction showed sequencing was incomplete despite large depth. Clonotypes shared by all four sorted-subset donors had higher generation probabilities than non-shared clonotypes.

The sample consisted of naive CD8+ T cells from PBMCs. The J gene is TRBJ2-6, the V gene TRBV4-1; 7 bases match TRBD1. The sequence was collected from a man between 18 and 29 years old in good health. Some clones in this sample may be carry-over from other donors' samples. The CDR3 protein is CASSLITGVSGANVLTF. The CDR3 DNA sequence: TGCGCCAGCAGCCTTATAACAGGGGTCTCTGGGGCCAACGTCCTGACTTTC.